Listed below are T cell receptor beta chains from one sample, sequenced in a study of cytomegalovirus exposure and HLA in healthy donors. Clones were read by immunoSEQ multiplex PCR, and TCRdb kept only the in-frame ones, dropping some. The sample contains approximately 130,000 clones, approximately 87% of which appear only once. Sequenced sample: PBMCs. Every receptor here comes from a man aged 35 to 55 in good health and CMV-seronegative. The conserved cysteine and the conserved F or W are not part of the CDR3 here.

CDR3: ASSGGSGGYNEQF; V: TRBV6-4; J: TRBJ2-1
CDR3: ASSLEHANTEAF; V: TRBV11-3; J: TRBJ1-1
CDR3: ASSSRDRGHNEQF; V: TRBV5-8; J: TRBJ2-1
CDR3: ASSPRLADYNEQF; V: TRBV7-9; J: TRBJ2-1
CDR3: ASSEFTVQETQY; V: TRBV2; J: TRBJ2-5
CDR3: ASRLQGSGNQPQH; V: TRBV6-6; J: TRBJ1-5
CDR3: SSSLGGRPYSSYGYT; V: TRBV7-9; J: TRBJ1-2
CDR3: ASALRGPRTNEKLF; V: TRBV6-6; J: TRBJ1-4
CDR3: ASSPTGESDTQY; V: TRBV6-4; J: TRBJ2-3
CDR3: ASCRGMDQPQH; V: TRBV5-6; J: TRBJ1-5
CDR3: ASSLGGSQGPIETQY; V: TRBV5-5; J: TRBJ2-5
CDR3: ASTSDQGLANYGYT; V: TRBV19; J: TRBJ1-2
CDR3: ASSPVASEVYEQY; V: TRBV28; J: TRBJ2-7
CDR3: ASSLEGATYNEQF; V: TRBV5-1; J: TRBJ2-1
CDR3: ASSLPGLAGVEQY; V: TRBV7-9; J: TRBJ2-5
CDR3: SVWAGRYNEQF; V: TRBV29-1; J: TRBJ2-1
CDR3: ASSLESGDGYT; V: TRBV7-9; J: TRBJ1-2